The 3 T cell receptor beta chains listed next were all sequenced from one sample in a study of blood T cells in healthy people across ages. It was with a sample-barcoded 5' primer and a J-beta primer mix that a second PCR of about 6 to 12 cycles was run. TCRdb itself ran the 5' RACE reads through MiXCR, one entry per CDR3 protein. The sample includes fewer than 800,000 distinct CDR3 sequences, 20% to 25% of them seen just once. The same data also went into a second study, on T cells of mothers and their children.

Sequenced sample: blood. The receptors stem from a boy between 10 and 17 years old in good health.

The chain uses TRBV12-3 or TRBV12-4 and TRBJ2-2, with 9 bases identical to TRBD2. The length of the CDR3 is 15 residues. The chain's CDR3 is CATGESGGPTGELFF. The CDR3 coding sequence is TGTGCAACCGGAGAGAGCGGGGGGCCCACCGGGGAGCTGTTTTTT.

Regarding this clonotype: An end of the junction differs from the germline gene, which may be a read error. V is TRBV7-9 and J is TRBJ2-5; perhaps TRBD1 as D (5 bases). Per the germline V gene, CDR1 is SEHNR and CDR2 is FQNEAQ (reference sequence). This CDR3 is 11 amino acids long. CDR3 sequence: CASSLGANRSF. CDR3 in DNA: TGTGCCAGCAGCTTAGGGGCCAACAGGAGTTTC.

This clonotype was counted between two and nine times. The chain employs TRBV6-6 and TRBJ1-6; D perhaps matches TRBD1 (5 bases). The germline V gene has CDR1 MNHNY and CDR2 SVGAGI (reference sequence). Between the trimmed V and J ends, which lost 5 bases and 10 bases, there was a span of 12 bases. The CDR3 loop spans 13 amino acids. CDR3 coding DNA: TGTGCCAGCAGTCAGGGAGTAGGGTCACCCCTCCACTTT. It codes for CASSQGVGSPLHF.